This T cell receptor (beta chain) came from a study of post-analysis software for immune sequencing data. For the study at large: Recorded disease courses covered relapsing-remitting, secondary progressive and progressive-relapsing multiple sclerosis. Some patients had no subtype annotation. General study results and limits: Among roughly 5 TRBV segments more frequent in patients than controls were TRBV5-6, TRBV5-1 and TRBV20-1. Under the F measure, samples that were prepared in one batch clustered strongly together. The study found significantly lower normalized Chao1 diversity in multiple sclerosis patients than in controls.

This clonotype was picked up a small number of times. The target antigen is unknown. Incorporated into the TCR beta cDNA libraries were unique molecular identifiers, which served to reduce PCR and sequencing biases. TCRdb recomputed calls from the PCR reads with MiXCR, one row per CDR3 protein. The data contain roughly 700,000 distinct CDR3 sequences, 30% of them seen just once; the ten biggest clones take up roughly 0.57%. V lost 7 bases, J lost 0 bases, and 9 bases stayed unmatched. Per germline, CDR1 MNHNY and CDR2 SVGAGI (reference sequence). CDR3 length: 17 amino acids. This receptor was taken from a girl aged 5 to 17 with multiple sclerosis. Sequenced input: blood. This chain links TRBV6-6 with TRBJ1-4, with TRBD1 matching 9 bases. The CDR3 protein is CASTRDRDFATNEKLFF. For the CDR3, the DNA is TGTGCCAGCACCCGGGACAGGGACTTTGCAACTAATGAAAAACTGTTTTTT.